A selection of T cell receptor beta chains follows, all from one sample in a study of T-cell memory formation after mild COVID-19. TCRdb processed the 5' RACE reads anew with MiXCR; each CDR3 protein has one entry. The sample lists 300,000 to 400,000 distinct CDR3 sequences, 13% occurring once. The specimen was PBMCs or a T cell subset sorted from them (not recorded which). The receptors were sampled from a man aged 18 to 30 who had mild COVID-19 (a few samples of this study predate the infection). Cell type and time point are not known. Each CDR3 is given with its conserved first and last residue. Fields, in order: CDR3 length, clone size, J gene, D gene, V gene, CDR3 protein, CDR3 DNA. D genes are given only for firm matches. Rows give clone size only sometimes, using once, few, many, or a class for an expanded clone.

>15|.|TRBJ2-2|.|TRBV6-1
CASSAIRGNTGELFF
TGTGCCAGCAGTGCTATCAGGGGGAACACCGGGGAGCTGTTTTTT
>16|few|TRBJ1-4|.|TRBV12-3/TRBV12-4
CASSYPQGWANEKLFF
TGTGCCAGCAGTTACCCTCAGGGGTGGGCGAATGAAAAACTGTTTTTT
>11|.|TRBJ1-1|.|TRBV6-5
CASRADTEAFF
TGTGCCAGCAGGGCGGACACTGAAGCTTTCTTT
>14|.|TRBJ2-5|.|TRBV5-1
CASSSRGGFETQYF
TGCGCCAGCAGCTCACGAGGTGGATTTGAGACCCAGTACTTC
>16|many|TRBJ2-1|.|TRBV5-1
CASSSGPEGSYNEQFF
TGCGCCAGCAGCTCAGGACCCGAGGGCTCCTACAATGAGCAGTTCTTC
>10|.|TRBJ2-7|.|TRBV12-5
CASGPDGQYF
TGTGCTAGTGGCCCTGATGGGCAGTACTTC
>13|few|TRBJ1-1|.|TRBV7-2
CASSLRGQLEAFF
TGTGCCAGCAGCTTGAGAGGACAGCTTGAAGCTTTCTTT
>13|few|TRBJ1-2|TRBD1|TRBV6-1
CASSPRQGGGYTF
TGTGCCAGCAGTCCTCGACAGGGAGGAGGCTACACCTTC
>15|few|TRBJ2-5|.|TRBV7-8
CASSFGERGSGTQYF
TGTGCCAGCAGCTTTGGGGAAAGGGGGTCAGGGACCCAGTACTTC
>14|few|TRBJ2-5|TRBD2|TRBV7-9
CASTGGAGQETQYF
TGTGCCAGCACCGGGGGGGCAGGACAAGAGACCCAGTACTTC
>13|few|TRBJ1-1|.|TRBV28
CASSLSRQAGAFF
TGTGCCAGCAGTTTATCTAGACAGGCCGGCGCTTTCTTT
>14|many|TRBJ2-3|.|TRBV11-2
CATNGGALSDTQYF
TGTGCCACAAATGGGGGGGCCTTGTCAGATACGCAGTATTTT
>15|.|TRBJ2-7|.|TRBV6-1
CASSEAGGQTYEQYF
TGTGCCAGCAGTGAAGCCGGGGGTCAGACCTACGAGCAGTACTTC
>16|.|TRBJ2-1|TRBD1|TRBV14
CASSQEGQGGSNEQFF
TGTGCCAGCAGCCAAGAGGGACAGGGAGGTTCGAATGAGCAGTTCTTC
>16|.|TRBJ1-1|TRBD1|TRBV7-3
CASSLSWTGLNTEAFF
TGTGCCAGCAGCTTAAGTTGGACAGGGCTAAACACTGAAGCTTTCTTT
>14|.|TRBJ2-1|TRBD2|TRBV20-1
CSATGTSGDHEQFF
TGCAGTGCCACCGGGACTAGCGGGGATCATGAGCAGTTCTTC
>14|many|TRBJ2-1|TRBD2|TRBV6-2/TRBV6-3
CASTGRGGHNEQFF
TGTGCCAGCACCGGACGGGGGGGCCACAATGAGCAGTTCTTC
>15|few|TRBJ1-1|TRBD1|TRBV7-2
CASSPPAGGYTEAFF
TGTGCCAGCAGCCCACCCGCAGGGGGATACACTGAAGCTTTCTTT
>16|many|TRBJ2-7|.|TRBV4-2
CASSPWGGESSYEQYF
TGTGCCAGCAGCCCGTGGGGTGGGGAAAGCTCCTACGAGCAGTACTTC
>16|many|TRBJ1-1|.|TRBV2
CASSERGGEKNTEAFF
TGTGCCAGCAGTGAAAGGGGGGGGGAAAAGAACACTGAAGCTTTCTTT
>14|few|TRBJ2-3|TRBD2|TRBV29-1
CSVGTSGGPDTQYF
TGCAGCGTGGGGACTAGCGGGGGCCCAGATACGCAGTATTTT
>17|few|TRBJ2-1|TRBD2|TRBV19
CASRTHPGLTSYNEQFF
TGTGCCAGTAGGACTCATCCGGGACTAACTTCCTACAATGAGCAGTTCTTC
>14|few|TRBJ2-3|.|TRBV10-1
CASSDHEWGDTQYF
TGCGCCAGCAGTGACCACGAGTGGGGGGATACGCAGTATTTT
>13|.|TRBJ1-1|TRBD1|TRBV19
CASRTGLITEAFF
TGTGCCAGTAGGACAGGGTTAATCACTGAAGCTTTCTTT
>15|few|TRBJ2-3|.|TRBV5-1
CASSLANGGADTQYF
TGCGCCAGCAGCTTGGCCAATGGGGGAGCAGATACGCAGTATTTT
>13|few|TRBJ2-1|.|TRBV20-1
CSAREGGSDEQFF
TGCAGTGCTAGAGAAGGGGGTTCGGATGAGCAGTTCTTC
>10|.|TRBJ1-5|.|TRBV20-1
CSASQVTQHF
TGCAGTGCTTCTCAAGTGACCCAGCATTTT
>15|.|TRBJ1-6|.|TRBV12-3/TRBV12-4
CASSSQGSYNSPLHF
TGTGCCAGCAGTTCCCAGGGGTCCTATAATTCACCCCTCCACTTT
>14|.|TRBJ1-2|.|TRBV4-1
CASSQDSPLYGYTF
TGCGCCAGCAGCCAAGATTCTCCCCTCTATGGCTACACCTTC
>13|few|TRBJ1-1|TRBD1|TRBV5-1
CASMTGGNTEAFF
TGCGCCAGCATGACAGGGGGGAACACTGAAGCTTTCTTT
>13|.|TRBJ1-2|.|TRBV12-3/TRBV12-4
CASSPSGARGYTF
TGTGCCAGCAGTCCGTCCGGGGCAAGAGGCTACACCTTC
>15|few|TRBJ2-1|TRBD1|TRBV9
CASSWGTGHYNEQFF
TGTGCCAGCAGCTGGGGGACAGGGCACTACAATGAGCAGTTCTTC
>15|.|TRBJ1-2|.|TRBV5-5
CASSLTGSQGRGYTF
TGTGCCAGCAGCCTCACCGGGTCTCAGGGCCGTGGCTACACCTTC
>11|.|TRBJ2-5|.|TRBV20-1
CSVQFRETQYF
TGCAGTGTGCAGTTTCGCGAGACCCAGTACTTC
>13|many|TRBJ1-3|.|TRBV29-1
CSIRAASGNTIYF
TGCAGCATACGGGCCGCCTCTGGAAACACCATATATTTT
>10|few|TRBJ1-1|.|TRBV29-1
CSVVGSEAFF
TGCAGCGTTGTAGGCAGCGAAGCTTTCTTT
>15|.|TRBJ2-2|TRBD1|TRBV5-1
CASSTVQGHTGELFF
TGCGCCAGCAGCACTGTACAGGGGCACACCGGGGAGCTGTTTTTT
>14|.|TRBJ1-1|.|TRBV20-1
CSVSRGGGNTEAFF
TGCAGTGTATCAAGGGGAGGGGGGAACACTGAAGCTTTCTTT
>14|.|TRBJ1-2|TRBD1|TRBV3-1
CASSRTGADHGYTF
TGTGCCAGCAGCCGAACAGGGGCCGACCATGGCTACACCTTC
>14|.|TRBJ1-1|.|TRBV20-1
CSARDQKTHTEAFF
TGCAGTGCTAGAGATCAAAAGACCCACACTGAAGCTTTCTTT